This TCR beta chain was sequenced in a study of T cell responses to AZD1222 COVID-19 vaccine. TCRdb's copy holds only in-frame clones and misses some; the assay was immunoSEQ multiplex PCR. The table shows 130,000 or so clones, with about nine tenths occurring only once. This specimen was peripheral blood, taken 28 days after the second AZD1222 dose. The receptor was derived from an adult who received the AZD1222 COVID-19 vaccine.

CDR3 bases: TGTGCCAGCAGTTTGGACAGGGGGCAGGGTGGCTACACCTTC. Translated, it gives CASSLDRGQGGYTF. J is TRBJ1-2 and V is TRBV27, with 11 nucleotides matching TRBD1. There are 14 residues in the CDR3. The germline CDR1 and CDR2 sequences are MNHEY and SMNVEV (reference sequence). Trimming cost V 3 bases and J 7 bases; bases outside gene matches: 4.